The 13 T cell receptor beta chains given below trace back to one sample, sequenced in a study of OX40 agonist ivuxolimab in advanced cancers. Generated by immunoSEQ multiplex PCR, the TCRdb table keeps only in-frame clones and is missing some. The sample carries around 76,000 clones, 65% to 90% recorded once. Sequenced material: CD4+ or CD8+ T cells sorted from blood, taken in a trial of the OX40 agonist ivuxolimab. The receptors stem from an adult with an advanced solid tumor such as melanoma, head and neck, liver or kidney cancer.

The chain joins TRBV5-1 to TRBJ1-1, with 11 positions matching TRBD1. The CDR3 sequence is 15 residues long. V lost 4 bases to trimming and J lost 4 bases; unmatched junction nucleotides: 6. Germline lookup yields CDR1 SGHRS and CDR2 YFSETQ. In DNA form, the CDR3 reads TGCGCCAGCAGCGGACAGGGGGCGCGGGGCACTGAAGCTTTCTTT. This codes for CASSGQGARGTEAFF.

The CDR3, as DNA: TGTGCCAGCTCACCCAGACAGGGGCGGGACACTGAAGCTTTCTTT. As protein: CASSPRQGRDTEAFF. The chain links TRBV18 to TRBJ1-1, with 8 bases lining up with TRBD1. Germline CDR1 and CDR2: KGHSH and LQKENI. The CDR3 runs 15 residues. Trimming cost V 3 bases and J 3 bases; bases outside gene matches: 6. Filled out from reference TRBV18 and TRBJ1-1, the complete variable domain reads NAGVMQNPRHLVRRRGQEARLRCSPMKGHSHVYWYRQLPEEGLKFMVYLQKENIIDESGMPKERFSAEFPKEGPSILRIQQVVRGDSAAYFCASSPRQGRDTEAFFGQGTRLTVV.

This clone has only a few counts. This chain connects TRBV5-5 to TRBJ2-7; TRBD1 aligns across 7 bases. The CDR3 sequence is 14 residues long. The germline V gene has CDR1 SGHKS and CDR2 YYEKEE (reference sequence). Trimming took 6 bases from V and 3 from J; bases not matched to a gene: 9. The CDR3 protein is CASKPGTDLYEQYF. DNA for the CDR3: TGTGCCAGCAAACCCGGGACAGACCTCTACGAGCAGTACTTC.

The rearrangement joins TRBV7-7 to TRBJ2-5; D perhaps matches TRBD1 (6 bases). CDR1 and CDR2 (germline): SSHAT, FNYEAQ (reference sequence). V was trimmed by 5 bases and J by 1 base, leaving 11 bases between them. CDR3 size: 14 residues. The CDR3 region has the DNA TGTGCCAGCAGCCTTTGGGACACCCAAGAGACCCAGTACTTC. Its protein is CASSLWDTQETQYF.

This chain joins TRBV7-9 and TRBJ2-5; D possibly corresponds to TRBD1 (6 bases). The V gene lost 2 bases and the J gene lost 2 bases, with 12 bases spanning the gap. CDR1 is SEHNR, CDR2 FQNEAQ, per germline (reference sequence). This CDR3 has 15 residues. CDR3 DNA: TGTGCCAGCAGCTTAAGGGGGAACCGACAAGAGACCCAGTACTTC. Protein sequence: CASSLRGNRQETQYF. Full variable domain (missing parts from reference TRBV7-9 and TRBJ2-5): DTGVSQNPRHKITKRGQNVTFRCDPISEHNRLYWYRQTLGQGPEFLTYFQNEAQLEKSRLLSDRFSAERPKGSFSTLEIQRTEQGDSAMYLCASSLRGNRQETQYFGPGTRLLVL.

This rearrangement joins TRBV9 to TRBJ1-2, with D maybe TRBD1 (6 bases). Germline V gene data show CDR1 as SGDLS and CDR2 as YYNGEE. Deletions cut 4 bases from V and 3 bases from J, with 13 bases between. The CDR3 length is 14 residues. The chain's CDR3 is CASSKEGGDYGYTF. In DNA, the CDR3 is TGTGCCAGCAGCAAGGAAGGGGGGGACTATGGCTACACCTTC. Full variable domain (rest looked up from reference TRBV9 and TRBJ1-2): DSGVTQTPKHLITATGQRVTLRCSPRSGDLSVYWYQQSLDQGLQFLIQYYNGEERAKGNILERFSAQQFPDLHSELNLSSLELGDSALYFCASSKEGGDYGYTFGSGTRLTVV.

The chain employs TRBV19 and TRBJ2-5; TRBD1 might be the D (5 bases). V lost 1 base, J lost 2 bases, and 11 bases lay in between. This CDR3 has 15 residues. Germline V lookup: CDR1 LNHDA, CDR2 SQIVND (reference sequence). In DNA, the CDR3 is TGTGCCAGTAGTATAGTTCGACAGAAACAAGAGACCCAGTACTTC. Its translation: CASSIVRQKQETQYF. Filled out from reference TRBV19 and TRBJ2-5, the complete variable domain reads DGGITQSPKYLFRKEGQNVTLSCEQNLNHDAMYWYRQDPGQGLRLIYYSQIVNDFQKGDIAEGYSVSREKKESFPLTVTSAQKNPTAFYLCASSIVRQKQETQYFGPGTRLLVL.

Note on this clone: The sample carries other DNA sequences with the same CDR3. The chain joins TRBV7-2 to TRBJ2-1; 11 nucleotides agree with TRBD2. Trimming took 5 bases from V and 7 from J; bases not matched to a gene: 10. The CDR3 consists of 16 residues. Germline V CDR1 and CDR2: SGHTA, FQGNSA. The CDR3 spells CASSPRLAGGRNEQFF. Here the CDR3 DNA reads TGTGCCAGCAGCCCGAGGCTAGCGGGGGGTCGGAATGAGCAGTTCTTC.

The V and J genes are TRBV7-9 and TRBJ1-6, with unresolved D. The CDR3 runs to 14 residues. Trimming cost V 1 base and J 7 bases, with 8 bases left between them. Germline lookup yields CDR1 SEHNR and CDR2 FQNEAQ (reference sequence). The CDR3 loop is CASSLETANSPLHF. CDR3 sequence (DNA): TGTGCCAGCAGCTTAGAAACGGCGAATTCACCCCTCCACTTT.

The V and J genes are TRBV29-1 and TRBJ1-2, with 7 bases fitting TRBD1. This CDR3 is built from 12 residues. The ends lost 3 bases at V and 14 bases at J; junction bases unmatched: 12. Germline CDR1 is SQVTM and CDR2 is ANQGSEA. The CDR3 is CSVDPGGDVRTF. As DNA, the CDR3 is TGCAGCGTTGACCCAGGGGGAGACGTCAGGACCTTC.

The rearrangement links TRBV29-1 to TRBJ1-5; D call uncertain. From germline, CDR1 is SQVTM and CDR2 ANQGSEA. This CDR3 is 12 amino acids long. V lost 6 bases, J lost 2 bases, and 8 bases lay in between. The CDR3 coding sequence is TGCAGCGTGAAGGTTGGCAATCAGCCCCAGCATTTT. Amino acids: CSVKVGNQPQHF.

This clone has a single count. The rearrangement joins TRBV7-2 to TRBJ2-7; 9 nucleotides match TRBD1. Looked up from germline, CDR1 is SGHTA and CDR2 is FQGNSA. This CDR3 is built from 16 residues. Losses at the gene ends were 5 bases for V and 1 base for J; bases not matched to a gene: 9. Here the CDR3 DNA reads TGTGCCAGCAGCCCTCCAGGACAGGGGTTTTCCTACGAGCAGTACTTC. It is translated as CASSPPGQGFSYEQYF.

The chain uses TRBV6-5 and TRBJ1-2, with D unclear. CDR1 and CDR2 from the germline V gene are MNHEY and SVGAGI. V lost 5 bases and J 10 bases, leaving 11 bases between the germline ends. The CDR3 consists of 11 residues. CDR3 nucleotide sequence: TGTGCCAGCAGTGAAGGACCTGTCTACACCTTC. As protein: CASSEGPVYTF.